Shown below are 11 T cell receptor beta chains from a single sample sequenced in a study of shared clonotypes between healthy human individuals. Sequencing used immunoSEQ multiplex PCR; TCRdb keeps in-frame clones, though not all of them. The table lists almost 700,000 clones, under 95% of them singletons. CD45RO-negative, CCR7-selected cells formed the naive CD8 fraction, which excluded terminally differentiated effector memory CD45RA+ cells. Sample: naive CD8+ T cells sorted from blood. The source is a man aged 25 to 45 in good health.

The chain recombines TRBV7-9 with TRBJ1-1; 11 bases align to TRBD1. There are 17 residues in the CDR3. The ends lost 5 bases at V and 5 bases at J; junction bases unmatched: 13. Germline assignment: CDR1 SEHNR and CDR2 FQNEAQ (reference sequence). The CDR3, as DNA: TGTGCCAGCAGCCCAACCGGGACAGGGGGACGGGGAACTGAAGCTTTCTTT. It yields the protein CASSPTGTGGRGTEAFF.

V usage is TRBV6-5 and J usage is TRBJ1-2; D gene unclear. Germline V gene sequence: CDR1 MNHEY, CDR2 SVGAGI. The CDR3 length is 15 residues. Trimming removed 5 bases from V and 4 bases from J, with 17 bases in between. Here the CDR3 DNA reads TGTGCCAGCAGTCCAATATGTAGAAAGACCTATGGCTACACCTTC. Protein: CASSPICRKTYGYTF.

The chain combines TRBV27 with TRBJ2-1; the D gene is possibly TRBD2 (5 bases). This CDR3 contains 17 residues. V was clipped by 0 bases and J by 4 bases, with 16 bases between them. Germline V gene sequence: CDR1 MNHEY, CDR2 SMNVEV (reference sequence). The CDR3 DNA is TGTGCCAGCAGTTTATCGCCAGGAGCGGCCCTTTACAATGAGCAGTTCTTC. Protein product: CASSLSPGAALYNEQFF.

The chain has TRBV4-3 and TRBJ2-2; 13 bases map to TRBD2. Germline lookup yields CDR1 LGHNA and CDR2 YSLEER. The length of the CDR3 is 22 residues. V shed 0 bases, J shed 0 bases, and the junction held 13 bases outside the gene matches. The chain's CDR3 is CASSQDPPGGLAGNANTGELFF. The CDR3 bases are TGCGCCAGCAGCCAAGATCCTCCCGGGGGACTAGCGGGAAACGCGAACACCGGGGAGCTGTTTTTT.

The rearrangement joins TRBV23-1 to TRBJ1-4; D might be TRBD1 (6 bases). TRBV23-1 is an ORF; its function is uncertain. This CDR3 contains 17 residues. V lost 4 bases and J 7 bases, leaving 22 bases between the germline ends. The CDR3 here is CASSPCSRGAVGEKLFF. In DNA form, the CDR3 reads TGCGCCAGCAGTCCATGCTCTCGGGGGGCCGTGGGTGAAAAACTGTTTTTT.

This chain connects TRBV19 to TRBJ2-1; perhaps TRBD2 as D (6 bases). The V end was cut by 5 bases, the J end by 0 bases, with 8 bases between. This CDR3 comprises 14 residues. From germline, CDR1 is LNHDA and CDR2 SQIVND (reference sequence). DNA of the CDR3: TGTGCCAGTAGTCCAGCGGGCTCCTACAATGAGCAGTTCTTC. It codes for CASSPAGSYNEQFF.

The chain combines TRBV7-8 with TRBJ1-2; 7 bases are a match to TRBD1. The trim removed 2 bases at V and 3 bases at J, leaving 3 bases unmatched. Germline V gene lookup returns CDR1 SGHVS and CDR2 FQNEAQ. The CDR3 has 14 residues. The CDR3 reads CASSLWGTDYGYTF. CDR3 DNA: TGTGCCAGCAGCTTATGGGGGACAGACTATGGCTACACCTTC.

This chain links TRBV5-4 with TRBJ2-5; 9 bases line up with TRBD1. Looked up from germline, CDR1 is SGHNT and CDR2 is YYREEE (reference sequence). Losses at the gene ends were 3 bases for V and 4 bases for J; bases not matched to a gene: 7. The CDR3 is 15 amino acids. CDR3 residues: CASSWGQGLVETQYF. The CDR3 DNA sequence: TGTGCCAGCAGCTGGGGACAGGGTCTGGTAGAGACCCAGTACTTC.

The chain links TRBV14 to TRBJ2-7; possible D gene TRBD1, 5 bases. Germline-derived CDR1 and CDR2 are SGHDN and FVKESK. The CDR3 extends over 18 amino acids. V shed 3 bases and J shed 4 bases, with 25 bases lying between them. CDR3 loop: CASSHFLSLGPYPYEQYF. CDR3 DNA: TGTGCCAGCAGCCATTTTCTCTCCTTGGGGCCCTACCCTTACGAGCAGTACTTC.

The chain combines TRBV28 with TRBJ2-1; 7 bases fit TRBD2. Per germline, CDR1 MDHEN and CDR2 SYDVKM. The CDR3 covers 15 residues. V lost 4 bases to trimming and J lost 3 bases; unmatched junction nucleotides: 6. The CDR3 DNA reads TGTGCCAGCAGTTCCACTAGCGAACTCTACAATGAGCAGTTCTTC. Translation gives CASSSTSELYNEQFF.

J is TRBJ2-7 and V is TRBV10-3; 9 nucleotides align to TRBD2. CDR1 and CDR2 (germline): ENHRY, SYGVKD. CDR3 length: 13 residues. Trimming took 5 bases from V and 4 from J; bases not matched to a gene: 3. The DNA for the CDR3 is TGTGCCATCAGTAGCGGGAGGCTATACGAGCAGTACTTC. Its translation: CAISSGRLYEQYF.